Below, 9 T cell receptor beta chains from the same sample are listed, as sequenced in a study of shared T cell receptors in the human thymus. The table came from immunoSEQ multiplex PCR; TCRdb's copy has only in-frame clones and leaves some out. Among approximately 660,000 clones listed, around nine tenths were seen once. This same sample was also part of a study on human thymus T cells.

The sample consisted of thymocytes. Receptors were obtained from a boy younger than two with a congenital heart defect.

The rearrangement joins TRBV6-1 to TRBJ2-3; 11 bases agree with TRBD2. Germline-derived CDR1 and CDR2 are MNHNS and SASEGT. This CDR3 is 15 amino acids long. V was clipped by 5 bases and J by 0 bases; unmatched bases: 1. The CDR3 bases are TGTGCCAGCAGTCCTAGCGGGAGGAGCACAGATACGCAGTATTTT. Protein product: CASSPSGRSTDTQYF.

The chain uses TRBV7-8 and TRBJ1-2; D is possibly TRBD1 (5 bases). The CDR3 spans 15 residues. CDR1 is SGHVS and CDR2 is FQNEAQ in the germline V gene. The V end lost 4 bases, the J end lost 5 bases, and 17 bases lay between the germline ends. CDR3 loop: CASSSAGRGRYGYTF. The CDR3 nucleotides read TGTGCCAGCAGCTCCGCGGGGAGGGGCCGATATGGCTACACCTTC.

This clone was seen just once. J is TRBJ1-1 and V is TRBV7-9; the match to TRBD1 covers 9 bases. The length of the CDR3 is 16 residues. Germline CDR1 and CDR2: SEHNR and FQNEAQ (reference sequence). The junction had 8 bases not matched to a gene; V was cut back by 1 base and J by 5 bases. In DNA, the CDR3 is TGTGCCAGCAGCTTAGGTAATGGACAGGGGACTACTGAAGCTTTCTTT. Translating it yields CASSLGNGQGTTEAFF.

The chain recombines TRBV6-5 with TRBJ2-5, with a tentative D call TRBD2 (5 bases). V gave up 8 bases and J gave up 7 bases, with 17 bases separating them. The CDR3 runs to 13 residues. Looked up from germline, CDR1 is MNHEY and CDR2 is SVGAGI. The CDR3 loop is CASGWEPRGTQYF. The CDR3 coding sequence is TGTGCCAGCGGATGGGAGCCCCGAGGGACCCAGTACTTC.

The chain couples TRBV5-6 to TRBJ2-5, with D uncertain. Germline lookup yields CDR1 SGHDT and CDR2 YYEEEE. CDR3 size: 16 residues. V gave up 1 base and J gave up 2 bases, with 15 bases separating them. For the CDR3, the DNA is TGTGCCAGCAGCTTGTATACGGAGCGAGAACAAGAGACCCAGTACTTC. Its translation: CASSLYTEREQETQYF.

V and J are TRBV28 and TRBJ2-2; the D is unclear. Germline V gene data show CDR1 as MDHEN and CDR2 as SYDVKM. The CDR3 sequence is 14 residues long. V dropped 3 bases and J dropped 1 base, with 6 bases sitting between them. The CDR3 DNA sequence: TGTGCCAGCAGTTTCTACCGGAACACCGGGGAGCTGTTTTTT. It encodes CASSFYRNTGELFF.

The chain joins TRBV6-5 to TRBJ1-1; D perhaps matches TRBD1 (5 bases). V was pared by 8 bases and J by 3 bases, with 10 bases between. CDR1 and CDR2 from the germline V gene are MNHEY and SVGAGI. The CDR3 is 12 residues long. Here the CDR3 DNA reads TGTGCCAGCCAAAAAGGGGACACTGAAGCTTTCTTT. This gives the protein CASQKGDTEAFF.

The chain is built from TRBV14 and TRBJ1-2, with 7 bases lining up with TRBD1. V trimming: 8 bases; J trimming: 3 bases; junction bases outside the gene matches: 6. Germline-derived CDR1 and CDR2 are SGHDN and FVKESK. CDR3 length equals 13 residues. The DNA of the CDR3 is TGTGCCAGCCGGCGAGGGGGCTACTATGGCTACACCTTC. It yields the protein CASRRGGYYGYTF.

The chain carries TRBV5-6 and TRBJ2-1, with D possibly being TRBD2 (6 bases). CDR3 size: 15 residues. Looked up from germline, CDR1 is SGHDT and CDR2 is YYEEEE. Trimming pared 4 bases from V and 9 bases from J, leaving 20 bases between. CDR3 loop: CASSPWDGDFGEQFF. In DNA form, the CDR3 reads TGTGCCAGCAGCCCTTGGGACGGGGACTTCGGTGAGCAGTTCTTC.